This T cell receptor beta chain appears in the sequencing data of a study of T cells expressing NK-cell markers. Study information: Sorted CD3+CD56-NKG2C+, CD3+CD56+NKG2C- and CD3+CD56+NKG2C+ T cells were the source of the TCR beta repertoires. Seven sequenced donors out of eight were HCMV-seropositive, one seronegative.

Study-wide results and limits: Topping the CD3+CD56-NKG2C+ fraction as well were these clonotypes, in a handful of donors. For several donors, the dominant NKG2C+ clonotypes made up roughly 1.0-8% of their CD8+ T cells.

Concerning this clonotype itself: What it binds is not known.

TCRdb reprocessed the 5' RACE reads and stores each CDR3 protein as one record, lacking DNA. The data include about 370,000 distinct CDR3 sequences; the top ten clones carry around 10%. This receptor was taken from a woman aged 45-65 years in good health. The source material was blood T cells: a sorted CD56 or NKG2C T cell subset, CD4+ or CD8+ T cells, or bulk PBMC T cells (not recorded which).

CDR3 region: CASSDIRGYTF. This sequence joins TRBV18 and TRBJ1-2. Germline V gives CDR1 KGHSH, CDR2 LQKENI. This CDR3 is 11 amino acids long.